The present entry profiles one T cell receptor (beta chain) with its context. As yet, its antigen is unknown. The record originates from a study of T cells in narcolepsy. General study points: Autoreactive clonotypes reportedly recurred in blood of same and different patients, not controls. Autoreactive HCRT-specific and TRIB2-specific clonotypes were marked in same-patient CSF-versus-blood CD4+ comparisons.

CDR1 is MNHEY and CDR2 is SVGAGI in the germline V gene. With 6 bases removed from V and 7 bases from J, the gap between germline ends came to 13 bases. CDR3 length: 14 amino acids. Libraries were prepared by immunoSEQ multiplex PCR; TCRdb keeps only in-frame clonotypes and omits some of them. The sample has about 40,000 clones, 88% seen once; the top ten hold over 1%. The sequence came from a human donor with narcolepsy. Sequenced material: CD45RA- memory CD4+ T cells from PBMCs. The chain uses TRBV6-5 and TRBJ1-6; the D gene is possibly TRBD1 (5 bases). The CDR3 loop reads CASRPRVRNSPLHF. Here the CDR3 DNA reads TGTGCCAGCAGACCCAGGGTGAGGAATTCACCCCTCCACTTT.